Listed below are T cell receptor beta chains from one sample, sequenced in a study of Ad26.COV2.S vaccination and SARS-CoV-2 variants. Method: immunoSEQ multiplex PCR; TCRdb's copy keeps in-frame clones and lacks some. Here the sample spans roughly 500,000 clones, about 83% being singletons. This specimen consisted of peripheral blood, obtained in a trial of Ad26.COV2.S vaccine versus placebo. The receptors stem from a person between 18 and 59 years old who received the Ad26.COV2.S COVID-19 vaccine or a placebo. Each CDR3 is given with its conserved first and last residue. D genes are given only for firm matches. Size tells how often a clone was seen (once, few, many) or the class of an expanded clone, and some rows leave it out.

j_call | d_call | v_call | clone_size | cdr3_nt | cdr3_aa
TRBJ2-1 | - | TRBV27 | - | TGTGCCAGCAGTTTCTCTGGGGCTAATGAGCAGTTCTTC | CASSFSGANEQFF
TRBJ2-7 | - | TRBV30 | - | TGTGCCTGGAGTGTACTCCCTGGGGGGACAAGGCCCTCCGAGCAGTACTTC | CAWSVLPGGTRPSEQYF
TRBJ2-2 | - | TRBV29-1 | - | TGCAGCGTCGGGAGTTACACCGGGGAGCTGTTTTTT | CSVGSYTGELFF
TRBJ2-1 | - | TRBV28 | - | TGTGCCAGCAGTTCTGGGGGCATTGGGGCTACCTCCTACAATGAGCAGTTCTTC | CASSSGGIGATSYNEQFF
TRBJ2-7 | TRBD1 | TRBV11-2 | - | TGTGCCAGCAGCCCTCGGGACAGGTCCCAGTCCGAGCAGTACTTC | CASSPRDRSQSEQYF
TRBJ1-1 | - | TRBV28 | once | TGTGCCAGCAAGTTGGACACTGAAGCTTTCTTT | CASKLDTEAFF
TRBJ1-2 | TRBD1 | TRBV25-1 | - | TGTGCCAGCAGGGACAGGGACTATGGCTACACCTTC | CASRDRDYGYTF
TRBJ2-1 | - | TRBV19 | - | TGTGCCAGTAGTATAAACCTTCGACTAGGATCTGAGCAGTTCTTC | CASSINLRLGSEQFF
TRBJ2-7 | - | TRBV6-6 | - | TGTGCCAGCAGTTACTCGGGCTCTTCCGAGCAGTACTTC | CASSYSGSSEQYF
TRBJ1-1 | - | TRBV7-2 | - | TGTGCCAGCAGCTTAAGTTACACTGAAGCTTTCTTT | CASSLSYTEAFF
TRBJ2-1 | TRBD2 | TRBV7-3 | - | TGTGCCAGCAGCCGCGGGGGAGAGGCTCGAGAGCAGTTCTTC | CASSRGGEAREQFF
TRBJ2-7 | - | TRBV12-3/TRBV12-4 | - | TGTGCCAGCAGTTTGGCTGAGTCTGGAAGACAGTACTTC | CASSLAESGRQYF
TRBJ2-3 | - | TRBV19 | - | TGTGCCAGTAGTATCCATTCATCAAGGGATACGCAGTATTTT | CASSIHSSRDTQYF
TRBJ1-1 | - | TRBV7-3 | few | TGTGCCAGCAGTCAGGGACATACGAACACTGAAGCTTTCTTT | CASSQGHTNTEAFF
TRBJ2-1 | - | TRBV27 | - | TGTGCCAGCAGCCGGGAGCGATCGAGCTCCTACAATGAGCAGTTCTTC | CASSRERSSSYNEQFF
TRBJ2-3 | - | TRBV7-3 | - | TGTGCCAGCAGCTTAACTCCTAGCCCAGATACGCAGTATTTT | CASSLTPSPDTQYF
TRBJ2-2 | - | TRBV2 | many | TGTGCCAGCAGTGAGGGGGAGGTCGCTCCCGGGGAGCTGTTTTTT | CASSEGEVAPGELFF
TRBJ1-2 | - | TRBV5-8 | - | TGTGCCAGCAGCTTAATTACCTATGGCTACACCTTC | CASSLITYGYTF
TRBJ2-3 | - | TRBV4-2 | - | TGTGCCAGCAGCCAAGTAGGGCGTAGCGCTGGGGATACGCAGTATTTT | CASSQVGRSAGDTQYF